Below, 29 T cell receptor beta chains from the same sample are listed, as sequenced in a study of cytomegalovirus exposure and HLA in healthy donors. The table came from immunoSEQ multiplex PCR; TCRdb's copy has only in-frame clones and leaves some out. The sample lists about 160,000 clones, 85% to 90% seen once, with 4.2% in the top ten. Material: PBMCs. These TCRs come from a man aged 18 to 29 in good health and CMV-seropositive.

V gene TRBV6-1 combines with J gene TRBJ2-3, with 9 bases identical to TRBD2. CDR3 length equals 15 residues. Germline V gene sequence: CDR1 MNHNS, CDR2 SASEGT. J was trimmed by 6 bases and V by 6 bases; bases with no gene match: 10. CDR3 sequence: CASRDLAGVSDTQYF. CDR3 bases: TGTGCCAGCAGAGACTTAGCGGGAGTATCGGATACGCAGTATTTT.

This clone has only one observation. The chain couples TRBV30 to TRBJ2-3, with D possibly being TRBD2 (6 bases). With 3 bases removed from V and 2 bases from J, the gap between germline ends came to 12 bases. Germline loops: CDR1 GTSNPN, CDR2 SVGIG (reference sequence). The CDR3 is made up of 14 amino acids. CDR3 residues: CAWRGGLVTDTQYF. The DNA for the CDR3 is TGTGCCTGGAGGGGGGGACTCGTCACAGATACGCAGTATTTT.

The rearrangement uses TRBV27 and TRBJ2-2, with D possibly being TRBD2 (6 bases). The germline gives CDR1 MNHEY, CDR2 SMNVEV (reference sequence). The V end lost 1 base, the J end lost 1 base, and 10 bases lay between the germline ends. The CDR3 runs 16 residues. In DNA form, the CDR3 reads TGTGCCAGCAGTTTATGGGGTAGCGGGAACACCGGGGAGCTGTTTTTT. It yields the protein CASSLWGSGNTGELFF.

J is TRBJ2-7 and V is TRBV21-1; whether TRBD2, the table's D call, matches the DNA was not checked. TRBV21-1 constitutes a pseudogene. The CDR3 is 15 residues long. The CDR3 region has the DNA TGTGCCAGCAGGCGGTTGGGCAGGGCGGGGAAGGAGCAGTACTTC. Its protein product is CASRRLGRAGKEQYF.

The genes are TRBV6-6 and TRBJ2-5, with a tentative D call TRBD2 (5 bases). Trimming pared 2 bases from V and 9 bases from J, leaving 16 bases between. Germline V gives CDR1 MNHNY, CDR2 SVGAGI (reference sequence). The CDR3 loop spans 14 amino acids. The CDR3 protein is CASSYGTVGKAQYF. The CDR3 DNA is TGTGCCAGCAGTTACGGAACCGTCGGGAAGGCCCAGTACTTC.

The chain joins TRBV4-1 to TRBJ2-7; D remains unclear. This CDR3 has 15 amino acids. Trimming left V 4 bases short and J 0 bases short, with 13 bases between. Looked up from germline, CDR1 is MGHRA and CDR2 is YSYEKL. This CDR3 is CASSPDSTSSYEQYF. CDR3 bases: TGCGCCAGCAGCCCTGACTCGACGAGCTCCTACGAGCAGTACTTC.

J is TRBJ2-1 and V is TRBV28; TRBD1 aligns across 7 bases. CDR1 is MDHEN and CDR2 is SYDVKM in the germline V gene. The V and J ends lost 11 bases and 4 bases, in that order; junction bases with no gene match: 11. The CDR3 is made up of 14 amino acids. CDR3 in DNA: TGTGCCTGTAACGACAGGGATCGTTACAATGAGCAGTTCTTC. Amino acids: CACNDRDRYNEQFF.

V usage is TRBV5-1 and J usage is TRBJ2-7; a weak D match, TRBD2 (6 bases). Per the germline V gene, CDR1 is SGHRS and CDR2 is YFSETQ. The CDR3 contains 14 residues. V lost 0 bases and J 3 bases, leaving 10 bases between the germline ends. In DNA, the CDR3 is TGCGCCAGCAGCTTGGGGGATAGCGGCTACGAGCAGTACTTC. It yields the protein CASSLGDSGYEQYF.

This clone was seen once. V gene TRBV10-2 combines with J gene TRBJ1-1; 8 bases are shared with TRBD1. With V trimmed by 7 bases and J by 1 base, 5 bases remained unmatched. Per germline, CDR1 WSHSY and CDR2 SAAADI. CDR3 length: 14 residues. CDR3 DNA: TGCGCCAGCAAAGACAGGGGTGAGAACACTGAAGCTTTCTTT. Encoded protein: CASKDRGENTEAFF.

This rearrangement joins TRBV5-4 to TRBJ1-3; tentatively, D is TRBD1 (5 bases). V was cut by 7 bases and J by 2 bases, with 13 bases left in between. CDR1 and CDR2 from the germline V gene are SGHNT and YYREEE (reference sequence). This CDR3 is 14 amino acids long. CDR3 nucleotides: TGTGCCAGCCAGCTGGGGCAAACTGGAAACACCATATATTTT. Translating gives CASQLGQTGNTIYF.

The chain couples TRBV30 to TRBJ1-3; D is perhaps TRBD1 (5 bases). The CDR3 extends over 13 amino acids. Germline values: CDR1 GTSNPN, CDR2 SVGIG (reference sequence). V dropped 4 bases and J dropped 10 bases, with 17 bases sitting between them. This CDR3 is CAWNSDYGATIYF. In DNA form, the CDR3 reads TGTGCCTGGAACAGTGATTATGGGGCGACCATATATTTT. Filled out from reference TRBV30 and TRBJ1-3, the complete variable domain reads SQTIHQWPATLVQPVGSPLSLECTVEGTSNPNLYWYRQAAGRGLQLLFYSVGIGQISSEVPQNLSASRPQDRQFILSSKKLLLSDSGFYLCAWNSDYGATIYFGEGSWLTVV.

The chain combines TRBV18 with TRBJ1-2; 8 nucleotides align to TRBD1. Germline V CDR1 and CDR2: KGHSH, LQKENI. Trimming took 4 bases from V and 6 from J; bases not matched to a gene: 4. CDR3 length equals 13 residues. CDR3 nucleotide sequence: TGTGCCAGCTCACGGACAGGGTTCAATGGCTACACCTTC. Translating gives CASSRTGFNGYTF.

This clone was detected only once. The J gene is TRBJ2-3, the V gene TRBV6-1; 11 bases map to TRBD1. This CDR3 is built from 14 residues. The germline gives CDR1 MNHNS, CDR2 SASEGT. With 3 bases clipped from V and 4 bases from J, the junction kept 0 bases outside the gene matches. The CDR3 protein is CASSEGQGADTQYF. The CDR3 nucleotides are TGTGCCAGCAGTGAGGGACAGGGGGCAGATACGCAGTATTTT.

V gene TRBV18 combines with J gene TRBJ1-3; 7 nucleotides match TRBD1. The ends lost 2 bases at V and 3 bases at J; junction bases unmatched: 7. The germline gives CDR1 KGHSH, CDR2 LQKENI. This CDR3 region has 16 residues. This CDR3 reads CASSPSGGAGGNTIYF. CDR3 bases: TGTGCCAGCTCACCATCAGGGGGAGCTGGTGGAAACACCATATATTTT.

The chain has TRBV19 and TRBJ2-7; 9 positions match TRBD2. Germline CDR1 is LNHDA and CDR2 is SQIVND (reference sequence). Unmatched junction bases numbered 9, after V lost 3 bases and J lost 6 bases. This CDR3 contains 15 residues. In nucleotides, the CDR3 is TGTGCCAGTAGTATTATAGCGGGAGATGTGAGCGAGCAGTACTTC. The encoded protein is CASSIIAGDVSEQYF.

The rearrangement uses TRBV6-5 and TRBJ2-1; 8 bases map to TRBD1. The CDR3 sequence is 15 residues long. Germline V gene sequence: CDR1 MNHEY, CDR2 SVGAGI. J was trimmed by 4 bases and V by 5 bases; bases with no gene match: 7. Here the CDR3 DNA reads TGTGCCAGCAGTAGATCCGGGACAGGATACAATGAGCAGTTCTTC. Translated, it gives CASSRSGTGYNEQFF.

V is TRBV7-9 and J is TRBJ2-5; TRBD2 matches 7 bases. Germline trimming cut 1 base from V and 4 bases from J; bases unmatched to any gene: 9. Germline values: CDR1 SEHNR, CDR2 FQNEAQ (reference sequence). The CDR3 has 16 amino acids. The CDR3 here is CASSLGVLREGETQYF. In nucleotides, the CDR3 is TGTGCCAGCAGCTTAGGGGTACTCAGGGAGGGAGAGACCCAGTACTTC.

The chain joins TRBV19 to TRBJ1-2, with 7 bases fitting TRBD1. The CDR3 sequence is 13 residues long. The V gene end was trimmed by 6 bases and the J gene end by 7 bases; junction bases not matched to a gene: 8. Per germline, CDR1 LNHDA and CDR2 SQIVND (reference sequence). The CDR3 DNA follows: TGTGCCAGTAGGATGGCGACAGGGAGTGGCTACACCTTC. Protein: CASRMATGSGYTF.

This chain connects TRBV5-1 to TRBJ2-1; 7 bases match TRBD2. J lost 14 bases, V lost 4 bases, and 6 bases had no gene match. Germline-derived CDR1 and CDR2 are SGHRS and YFSETQ. CDR3 length equals 11 residues. CDR3 region: CASSSSGTKFF. CDR3 bases: TGCGCCAGCAGCAGCAGCGGGACCAAGTTCTTC.

This clone was counted only a few times. CDR3 nucleotides: TGCGCCAGCAGTTCAGGACTAGCGGCCCTTGGAGATACGCAGTATTTT. It yields the protein CASSSGLAALGDTQYF. The V and J genes are TRBV10-1 and TRBJ2-3; 10 bases are a match to TRBD2. The CDR3 has 16 amino acids. V trimming: 5 bases; J trimming: 5 bases; junction bases outside the gene matches: 10. Germline V lookup: CDR1 WNHNN, CDR2 SYGVQD (reference sequence).

Here the CDR3 reads CASSPAGTSGSGEQFF. CDR3 sequence (DNA): TGTGCCAGCAGCCCGGCCGGGACTAGCGGGAGCGGTGAGCAGTTCTTC. This chain connects TRBV5-4 to TRBJ2-1, with 14 bases matching TRBD2. The J segment lost 9 bases and the V segment lost 4 bases, leaving 9 bases of the junction unmatched. Germline lookup yields CDR1 SGHNT and CDR2 YYREEE (reference sequence). This CDR3 comprises 16 residues.

The chain couples TRBV28 to TRBJ2-2, with D uncertain. Trimming shortened V by 3 bases and J by 7 bases, and 6 bases separated the two germline ends. Per germline, CDR1 MDHEN and CDR2 SYDVKM. CDR3 length equals 12 residues. The CDR3 coding sequence is TGTGCCAGCAGTTTTCGTGTCGGGGAGCTGTTTTTT. Translated: CASSFRVGELFF.

The chain carries TRBV5-1 and TRBJ2-7, with TRBD2 matching 11 bases. Germline loops: CDR1 SGHRS, CDR2 YFSETQ. The V segment lost 4 bases and the J segment 0 bases; nucleotides outside the gene matches: 3. The CDR3 extends over 15 amino acids. CDR3 loop: CASSATSGGSYEQYF. The CDR3 DNA is TGCGCCAGCAGCGCAACTAGCGGGGGCTCCTACGAGCAGTACTTC.

The chain joins TRBV11-2 to TRBJ2-1, with 12 bases lining up with TRBD2. Germline CDR1 is SGHAT and CDR2 is FQNNGV. The CDR3 is made up of 15 amino acids. V dropped 7 bases and J dropped 6; count of bases not matched to a gene: 7. CDR3: CASTTGLAGTNEQFF. DNA for the CDR3: TGTGCCAGCACTACCGGACTAGCGGGAACCAATGAGCAGTTCTTC.

This clone appeared a few times. The rearrangement uses TRBV2 and TRBJ2-5, with D perhaps matching TRBD2 (5 bases). This CDR3 spans 16 amino acids. Germline CDR1 SNHLY, CDR2 FYNNEI. The germline V and J ends were trimmed by 2 bases and 2 bases, with 15 bases remaining between them. The CDR3 loop is CASSELDSYSQETQYF. The CDR3 DNA sequence: TGTGCCAGCAGTGAACTGGACTCATATTCTCAAGAGACCCAGTACTTC.

This sequence joins TRBV11-2 and TRBJ2-1, with 9 bases identical to TRBD2. CDR1 and CDR2 from the germline V gene are SGHAT and FQNNGV. Trimming took 3 bases from V and 6 from J; bases not matched to a gene: 6. The CDR3 has 15 amino acids. Here the CDR3 DNA reads TGTGCCAGCAGCTTCTCGACTAGCGGAACCAATGAGCAGTTCTTC. As protein: CASSFSTSGTNEQFF. The variable domain in full, completed from reference TRBV11-2 and TRBJ2-1, reads EAGVAQSPRYKIIEKRQSVAFWCNPISGHATLYWYQQILGQGPKLLIQFQNNGVVDDSQLPKDRFSAERLKGVDSTLKIQPAKLEDSAVYLCASSFSTSGTNEQFFGPGTRLTVL.

This chain uses TRBV4-1 with TRBJ2-7; no clear D. The CDR3 is made up of 14 amino acids. V shed 5 bases and J shed 2 bases, with 13 bases lying between them. Germline CDR1 MGHRA, CDR2 YSYEKL. The chain's CDR3 is CASSIRQATYEQYF. The CDR3 DNA reads TGCGCCAGCAGCATCAGGCAGGCTACCTACGAGCAGTACTTC.

The rearrangement joins TRBV19 to TRBJ2-5; D is perhaps TRBD1 (5 bases). The CDR3 covers 13 residues. V was pared by 3 bases and J by 3 bases, with 8 bases between. Germline CDR1 reads LNHDA; CDR2 reads SQIVND (reference sequence). In nucleotides, the CDR3 is TGTGCCAGTAGTATCGCCAGGGAAGAGACCCAGTACTTC. Encoded protein: CASSIAREETQYF.

There are a few counts of this clone. The chain carries TRBV6-5 and TRBJ2-7, with 7 positions matching TRBD2. Germline values: CDR1 MNHEY, CDR2 SVGAGI. CDR3 length: 14 residues. Trimming cost V 6 bases and J 1 base; bases outside gene matches: 6. The DNA of the CDR3 is TGTGCCAGCAGCCCTAGCGGACTATCCTACGAGCAGTACTTC. Amino acids: CASSPSGLSYEQYF.